This T cell receptor (beta chain) originates from a study of cytomegalovirus exposure and HLA in healthy donors. The CDR3 totals 10 residues. V lost 10 bases, J lost 5 bases, and 8 bases lay in between. Germline-derived CDR1 and CDR2 are SNHLY and FYNNEI. Participants comprised healthy donors of bone marrow. This clone was detected only once. The antigen is undetermined. The study ran its PCR with 60 Vbeta and 13 Jbeta primers. Sequencing was performed with immunoSEQ multiplex PCR; in TCRdb, only in-frame clones are kept and a portion is missing. The sample includes about 140,000 clones, 65% to 70% of them seen just once. Overall study results and limits: TCR beta chains numbering 164 were designated cytomegalovirus-associated. Rare TCR sequences predominated, though certain public TCRs were found in many donors.

The specimen was PBMCs. The TCR was taken from a man younger than 40 in good health and CMV-seropositive. This chain uses TRBV2 with TRBJ1-1, with D hard to call. The CDR3 region is CAIEKTEAFF. CDR3 nucleotides: TGTGCCATCGAGAAGACTGAAGCTTTCTTT.